These 31 T cell receptor beta chains originate from one sample sequenced in a study of blood T cell repertoires in COVID-19. The repertoire was sequenced with immunoSEQ multiplex PCR; TCRdb's copy has only in-frame clones and lacks some. The repertoire holds approximately 170,000 clones, with over 75% as singletons. The sample taken for sequencing was peripheral blood. The receptors originated from a human donor in a cohort sampled during active COVID-19.

The chain has TRBV2 and TRBJ2-6; a possible D gene is TRBD1 (5 bases). The CDR3 runs to 15 residues. The V gene lost 7 bases and the J gene lost 2 bases, with 12 bases spanning the gap. CDR1 and CDR2 from the germline V gene are SNHLY and FYNNEI. For the CDR3, the DNA is TGTGCCAGCAAACAGGATTTTCCTGGGGCCAACGTCCTGACTTTC. It translates to CASKQDFPGANVLTF.

J is TRBJ1-6 and V is TRBV21-1; the table calls TRBD1, which could not be checked here. TRBV21-1 corresponds to a pseudogene. CDR3 length: 15 residues. CDR3 in amino acids: CASSNEETEDSPLHF. CDR3 nucleotide sequence: TGTGCCAGCAGCAATGAGGAGACAGAGGATTCACCCCTCCACTTT.

This chain connects TRBV28 to TRBJ2-7; D ambiguous. This CDR3 has 12 residues. In germline, CDR1 is MDHEN, CDR2 SYDVKM. Trimming took 3 bases from V and 5 from J, leaving 8 bases between them. CDR3 nucleotides: TGTGCCAGCAGTTTGTATGCGGACGAGCAGTACTTC. The encoded protein is CASSLYADEQYF.

V is TRBV6-2 or TRBV6-3 and J is TRBJ2-7; 10 bases agree with TRBD1. This CDR3 spans 15 amino acids. Germline loops: CDR1 MNHEY, CDR2 SVGEGT. V shed 2 bases and J 3 bases; nucleotides not matched to a gene: 4. The CDR3 DNA sequence: TGTGCCAGCAGTTACACGGGACAGGGGTTCTACGAGCAGTACTTC. It specifies CASSYTGQGFYEQYF.

This chain links TRBV3-1 (or the pseudogene TRBV3-2) with TRBJ1-3, with a weak D call TRBD1 (5 bases). Between the trimmed V and J ends, which lost 5 bases and 4 bases, there was a span of 12 bases. The CDR3 sequence is 14 residues long. Per germline, CDR1 LGHDT and CDR2 YNNKEL (reference sequence). DNA for the CDR3: TGTGCCAGCAGCTCCCGGGGGACCGGAAACACCATATATTTT. Protein: CASSSRGTGNTIYF.

For the CDR3, the DNA is TGTGCCAGCAGCCCGCGGGACGGGAGCTCCTATAATTCACCCCTCCACTTT. This gives the protein CASSPRDGSSYNSPLHF. The chain uses TRBV7-9 and TRBJ1-6, with D perhaps matching TRBD1 (5 bases). CDR3 length: 17 residues. V was trimmed by 5 bases and J by 0 bases, leaving 14 bases between them. CDR1 is SEHNR, CDR2 FQNEAQ, per germline (reference sequence). The whole variable domain, remainder taken from reference TRBV7-9 and TRBJ1-6, is DTGVSQNPRHKITKRGQNVTFRCDPISEHNRLYWYRQTLGQGPEFLTYFQNEAQLEKSRLLSDRFSAERPKGSFSTLEIQRTEQGDSAMYLCASSPRDGSSYNSPLHFGNGTRLTVT.

The chain employs TRBV11-2 and TRBJ2-4; the match to TRBD2 covers 7 bases. V gave up 5 bases and J gave up 4 bases; unmatched junction bases: 11. Germline V gene lookup returns CDR1 SGHAT and CDR2 FQNNGV. The CDR3 loop spans 16 amino acids. CDR3 sequence reads: CASSQAGVSSKNIQYF. The CDR3, as DNA: TGTGCCAGCAGCCAGGCGGGAGTGTCGTCTAAAAACATTCAGTACTTC.

The V and J genes are TRBV7-8 and TRBJ1-4; D gene ambiguous. Deletions cut 1 base from V and 5 bases from J, with 11 bases between. The germline V gene has CDR1 SGHVS and CDR2 FQNEAQ. There are 15 residues in the CDR3. The CDR3 sequence is CASSLGRGSNEKLFF. The CDR3 DNA reads as TGTGCCAGCAGCTTAGGCCGGGGTTCCAATGAAAAACTGTTTTTT.

The chain carries TRBV4-3 and TRBJ1-3; TRBD1 aligns across 8 bases. The CDR3 is made up of 17 amino acids. The germline V gene has CDR1 LGHNA and CDR2 YSLEER. The junction had 16 bases not matched to a gene; V was cut back by 3 bases and J by 9 bases. CDR3 bases: TGCGCCAGCAGCCAGCATACCGGGACAGGAGTCCGTACCACCATATATTTT. Its translation: CASSQHTGTGVRTTIYF.

V is TRBV11-2 and J is TRBJ2-2, with TRBD2 as a possible D gene (6 bases). Trimming removed 5 bases from V and 1 base from J, with 11 bases in between. The CDR3 length is 15 residues. Germline V CDR1 and CDR2: SGHAT, FQNNGV. The CDR3 sequence is CASSLMGGNTGELFF. The CDR3 DNA reads TGTGCCAGCAGCCTTATGGGGGGGAACACCGGGGAGCTGTTTTTT.

The chain carries TRBV7-8 and TRBJ2-7, with 12 bases fitting TRBD2. Germline values: CDR1 SGHVS, CDR2 FQNEAQ. The V and J ends lost 3 bases and 2 bases, in that order; junction bases with no gene match: 2. The length of the CDR3 is 15 residues. CDR3 nucleotides: TGTGCCAGCAGCTTCGGACTAGCGGGGCCCTACGAGCAGTACTTC. This sequence encodes CASSFGLAGPYEQYF.

The chain uses TRBV5-5 and TRBJ1-2, with D unclear. V gave up 4 bases and J gave up 4 bases, with 17 bases separating them. The CDR3 runs to 15 residues. Germline V gene sequence: CDR1 SGHKS, CDR2 YYEKEE (reference sequence). Written as DNA, the CDR3 is TGTGCCAGCAGCCCGAGAACCGACACATCCTATGGCTACACCTTC. Protein sequence: CASSPRTDTSYGYTF.

The chain combines TRBV12-5 with TRBJ2-7; 7 bases map to TRBD2. CDR1 and CDR2 from the germline V gene are LGHNT and FRNRAP. V lost 7 bases to trimming and J lost 6 bases; unmatched junction nucleotides: 3. The length of the CDR3 is 11 residues. CDR3: CASARGGEQYF. DNA of the CDR3: TGTGCTAGTGCCCGCGGGGGCGAGCAGTACTTC. The full variable domain, its missing parts supplied by reference TRBV12-5 and TRBJ2-7, is DARVTQTPRHKVTEMGQEVTMRCQPILGHNTVFWYRQTMMQGLELLAYFRNRAPLDDSGMPKDRFSAEMPDATLATLKIQPSEPRDSAVYFCASARGGEQYFGPGTRLTVT.

The V gene is TRBV6-4, the J gene TRBJ2-7; 10 bases line up with TRBD2. The germline V gene has CDR1 MRHNA and CDR2 SNTAGT. The junction had 5 bases not matched to a gene; V was cut back by 5 bases and J by 4 bases. CDR3 length equals 14 residues. The CDR3 loop is CASSHTSGVYEQYF. The CDR3 DNA reads TGTGCCAGCAGTCATACTAGCGGGGTGTACGAGCAGTACTTC.

The chain uses TRBV30 and TRBJ1-5; D uncertain. This CDR3 is 14 amino acids long. Deletions cut 0 bases from V and 4 bases from J, with 10 bases between. Germline V gene sequence: CDR1 GTSNPN, CDR2 SVGIG (reference sequence). The DNA of the CDR3 is TGTGCCTGGAGTGTGCGGGCAGCTAATCAGCCCCAGCATTTT. Protein product: CAWSVRAANQPQHF.

J is TRBJ2-7 and V is TRBV6-6; 9 bases are a match to TRBD2. The CDR3 spans 14 residues. V gave up 6 bases and J gave up 2 bases; unmatched junction bases: 5. Per the germline V gene, CDR1 is MNHNY and CDR2 is SVGAGI (reference sequence). The CDR3 spells CASSPRLAAYEQYF. CDR3 in DNA: TGTGCCAGCAGCCCTAGACTAGCGGCCTACGAGCAGTACTTC.

This chain joins TRBV20-1 and TRBJ2-5; D ambiguous. CDR1 is DFQATT, CDR2 SNEGSKA, per germline (reference sequence). The CDR3 has 13 amino acids. V was pared by 6 bases and J by 3 bases, with 14 bases between. CDR3 loop: CSASNPLEETQYF. CDR3 DNA sequence: TGCAGTGCCAGTAACCCGTTAGAAGAGACCCAGTACTTC.

There are a few counts of this clone. The chain combines TRBV29-1 with TRBJ2-1, with D maybe TRBD2 (7 bases). The germline V gene has CDR1 SQVTM and CDR2 ANQGSEA. The CDR3 extends over 14 amino acids. Trimming stripped 3 bases from V and 3 bases from J, with 12 bases between. CDR3 DNA sequence: TGCAGCGTTGAGGGCGGGGGCCTCTACAATGAGCAGTTCTTC. This sequence encodes CSVEGGGLYNEQFF.

The V and J genes are TRBV7-9 and TRBJ1-1; the D gene is possibly TRBD1 (6 bases). The V gene's germline CDR1 is SEHNR and CDR2 FQNEAQ (reference sequence). Trimming stripped 5 bases from V and 1 base from J, with 11 bases between. The CDR3 sequence is 14 residues long. This chain's CDR3 is CASSPDRTNTEAFF. CDR3 nucleotide sequence: TGTGCCAGCAGCCCGGACAGAACGAACACTGAAGCTTTCTTT.

The chain links TRBV5-1 to TRBJ2-7; the D is unclear. V lost 0 bases and J 4 bases, leaving 5 bases between the germline ends. Germline CDR1 and CDR2: SGHRS and YFSETQ. CDR3 length equals 12 residues. CDR3 in amino acids: CASSLDGYEQYF. CDR3 sequence (DNA): TGCGCCAGCAGCTTGGACGGGTACGAGCAGTACTTC. Looking up the rest from reference TRBV5-1 and TRBJ2-7 gives the full variable domain: KAGVTQTPRYLIKTRGQQVTLSCSPISGHRSVSWYQQTPGQGLQFLFEYFSETQRNKGNFPGRFSGRQFSNSRSEMNVSTLELGDSALYLCASSLDGYEQYFGPGTRLTVT.

This rearrangement joins TRBV9 to TRBJ1-2; 11 bases map to TRBD1. This CDR3 comprises 16 residues. Germline-derived CDR1 and CDR2 are SGDLS and YYNGEE. J gave up 3 bases and V 0 bases, and 4 bases lay outside the gene matches. In DNA form, the CDR3 reads TGTGCCAGCAGCGTAGGGACAGGGGGCAGGGACTATGGCTACACCTTC. Translating it yields CASSVGTGGRDYGYTF.

The rearrangement uses TRBV6-5 and TRBJ2-6, with D hard to call. The CDR3 extends over 15 amino acids. Germline assignment: CDR1 MNHEY and CDR2 SVGAGI. The V and J ends lost 2 bases and 0 bases respectively, with 5 bases between them. CDR3 nucleotides: TGTGCCAGCAGTTACCTGAGCTCTGGGGCCAACGTCCTGACTTTC. Residues: CASSYLSSGANVLTF.

The V and J genes are TRBV30 and TRBJ2-2, with 7 nucleotides matching TRBD2. The CDR3 covers 14 residues. The V gene's germline CDR1 is GTSNPN and CDR2 SVGIG (reference sequence). V gave up 3 bases and J gave up 5 bases; unmatched junction bases: 6. As DNA, the CDR3 is TGTGCCTGGAGATGGGACTACAAAACCGGGGAGCTGTTTTTT. Protein sequence: CAWRWDYKTGELFF.

This clone came up once. The rearrangement links TRBV7-8 to TRBJ2-3; 13 bases align to TRBD2. Germline values: CDR1 SGHVS, CDR2 FQNEAQ. This CDR3 is 17 amino acids long. J lost 6 bases, V lost 4 bases, and 10 bases had no gene match. CDR3 amino acids: CASSSPGLAGPVDTQYF. DNA for the CDR3: TGTGCCAGCAGCTCCCCGGGACTAGCGGGGCCTGTGGATACGCAGTATTTT.

This clone was counted once. J is TRBJ1-2 and V is TRBV3-1 (or the pseudogene TRBV3-2), with a tentative D call TRBD1 (5 bases). The V gene lost 3 bases and the J gene lost 0 bases, with 8 bases spanning the gap. The CDR3 length is 14 residues. Germline V gene data show CDR1 as LGHDT and CDR2 as YNNKEL (reference sequence). The DNA of the CDR3 is TGTGCCAGCAGCCAGGACACCGCTAACTATGGCTACACCTTC. Amino acid sequence: CASSQDTANYGYTF.

The chain couples TRBV19 to TRBJ1-4; TRBD1 agrees at 10 bases. The CDR3 totals 15 residues. V trimming: 5 bases; J trimming: 5 bases; junction bases outside the gene matches: 5. Germline assignment: CDR1 LNHDA and CDR2 SQIVND (reference sequence). CDR3 amino acids: CASSARTGGNEKLFF. CDR3 DNA sequence: TGTGCCAGTAGTGCCCGGACAGGGGGGAATGAAAAACTGTTTTTT.

The genes are TRBV7-9 and TRBJ1-3; D is ambiguous. CDR1 is SEHNR and CDR2 is FQNEAQ in the germline V gene (reference sequence). The CDR3 has 13 residues. Trimming removed 8 bases from V and 3 bases from J, with 11 bases in between. The DNA of the CDR3 is TGTGCCAGCGGCCTTGGCGGTGGAAACACCATATATTTT. Amino acids: CASGLGGGNTIYF.

The V call is TRBV5-4, the J call TRBJ2-5; D uncertain. Germline values: CDR1 SGHNT, CDR2 YYREEE (reference sequence). The CDR3 loop spans 13 amino acids. V lost 2 bases to trimming and J lost 10 bases, with 15 bases between them. As DNA, the CDR3 is TGTGCCAGCAGCTTAGAACCCGACGGGTTCCAGTACTTC. This codes for CASSLEPDGFQYF.

This sequence joins TRBV30 and TRBJ2-2; 9 bases are shared with TRBD1. Trimming removed 1 base from V and 1 base from J; junction bases left unmatched: 4. This CDR3 has 16 amino acids. Germline CDR1 and CDR2: GTSNPN and SVGIG (reference sequence). The CDR3 DNA follows: TGTGCCTGGAGTGCCCGGGGACAGGGGAACACCGGGGAGCTGTTTTTT. Its translation: CAWSARGQGNTGELFF.

This clone was detected only a few times. The gene calls are TRBV19 and TRBJ1-6, with TRBD1 matching over 7 bases. Germline values: CDR1 LNHDA, CDR2 SQIVND (reference sequence). The ends lost 3 bases at V and 10 bases at J; junction bases unmatched: 6. The CDR3 contains 14 residues. The CDR3 loop reads CASSILEGASPLHF. The CDR3 DNA reads TGTGCCAGTAGTATCTTGGAGGGGGCCTCACCCCTCCACTTT.

The V and J genes are TRBV6-5 and TRBJ2-5; 7 bases agree with TRBD2. J lost 2 bases, V lost 5 bases, and 8 bases had no gene match. Germline loops: CDR1 MNHEY, CDR2 SVGAGI. The CDR3 covers 15 residues. DNA for the CDR3: TGTGCCAGCAGTCGTGCAGCGGGACTGCAAGAGACCCAGTACTTC. Protein sequence: CASSRAAGLQETQYF.